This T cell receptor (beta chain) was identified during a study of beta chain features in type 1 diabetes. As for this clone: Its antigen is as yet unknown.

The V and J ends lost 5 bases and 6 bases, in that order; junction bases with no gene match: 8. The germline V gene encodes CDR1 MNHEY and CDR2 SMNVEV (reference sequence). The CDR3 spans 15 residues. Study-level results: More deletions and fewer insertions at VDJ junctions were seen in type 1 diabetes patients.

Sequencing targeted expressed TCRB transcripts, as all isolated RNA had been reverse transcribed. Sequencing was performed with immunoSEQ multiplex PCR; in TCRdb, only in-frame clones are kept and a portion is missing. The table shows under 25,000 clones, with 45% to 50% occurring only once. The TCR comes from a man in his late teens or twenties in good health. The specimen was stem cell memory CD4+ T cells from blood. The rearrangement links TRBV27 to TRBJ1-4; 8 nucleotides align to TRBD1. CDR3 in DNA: TGTGCCAGCAGTATGACACAGGGGGGGGATGAAAAACTGTTTTTT. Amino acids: CASSMTQGGDEKLFF.